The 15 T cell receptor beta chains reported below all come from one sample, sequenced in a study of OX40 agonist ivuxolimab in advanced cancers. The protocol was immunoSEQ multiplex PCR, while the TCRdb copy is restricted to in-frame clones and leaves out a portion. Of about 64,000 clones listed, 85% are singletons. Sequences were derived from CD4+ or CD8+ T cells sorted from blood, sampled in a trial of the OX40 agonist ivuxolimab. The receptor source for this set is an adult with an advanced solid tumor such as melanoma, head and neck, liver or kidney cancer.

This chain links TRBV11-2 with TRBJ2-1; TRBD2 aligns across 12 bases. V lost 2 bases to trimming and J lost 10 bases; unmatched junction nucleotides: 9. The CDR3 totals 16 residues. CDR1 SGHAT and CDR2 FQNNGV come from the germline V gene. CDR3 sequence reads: CASSLRLLAGGQEQFF. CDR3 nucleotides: TGTGCCAGCAGCTTAAGGCTGCTAGCGGGAGGGCAAGAGCAGTTCTTC. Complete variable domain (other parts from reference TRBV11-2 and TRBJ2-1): EAGVAQSPRYKIIEKRQSVAFWCNPISGHATLYWYQQILGQGPKLLIQFQNNGVVDDSQLPKDRFSAERLKGVDSTLKIQPAKLEDSAVYLCASSLRLLAGGQEQFFGPGTRLTVL.

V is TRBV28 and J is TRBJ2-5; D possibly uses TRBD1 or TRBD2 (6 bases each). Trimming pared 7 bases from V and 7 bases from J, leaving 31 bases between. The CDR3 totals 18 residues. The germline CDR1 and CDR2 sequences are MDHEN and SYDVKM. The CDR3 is CASTDRLWGDRMTGTQYF. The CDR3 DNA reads TGTGCCAGCACCGACCGTCTTTGGGGGGACCGCATGACAGGGACCCAGTACTTC.

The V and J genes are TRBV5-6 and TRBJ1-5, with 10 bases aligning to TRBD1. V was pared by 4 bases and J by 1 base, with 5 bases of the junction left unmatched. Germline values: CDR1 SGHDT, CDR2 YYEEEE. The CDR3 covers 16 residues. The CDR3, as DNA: TGTGCCAGCAGCCCTAGACAGGGGGCCAGCAATCAGCCCCAGCATTTT. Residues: CASSPRQGASNQPQHF.

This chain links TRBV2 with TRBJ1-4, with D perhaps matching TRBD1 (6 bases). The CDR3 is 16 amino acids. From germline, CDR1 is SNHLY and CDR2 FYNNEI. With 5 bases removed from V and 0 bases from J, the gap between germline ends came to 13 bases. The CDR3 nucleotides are TGTGCCAGCAGTCTTGCAGGGGTCGCAACTAATGAAAAACTGTTTTTT. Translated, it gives CASSLAGVATNEKLFF.

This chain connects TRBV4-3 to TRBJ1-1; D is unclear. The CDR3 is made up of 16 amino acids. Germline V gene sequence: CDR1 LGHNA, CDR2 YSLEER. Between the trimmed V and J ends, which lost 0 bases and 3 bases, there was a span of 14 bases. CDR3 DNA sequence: TGCGCCAGCAGCCAAGATAGGAGAGGGTCGGACACTGAAGCTTTCTTT. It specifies CASSQDRRGSDTEAFF.

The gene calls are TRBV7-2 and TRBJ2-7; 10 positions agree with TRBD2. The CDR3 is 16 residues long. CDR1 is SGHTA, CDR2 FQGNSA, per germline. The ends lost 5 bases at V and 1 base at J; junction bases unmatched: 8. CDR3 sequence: CASSPSTSGPSYEQYF. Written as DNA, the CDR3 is TGTGCCAGCAGCCCCTCGACTAGCGGGCCTTCCTACGAGCAGTACTTC.

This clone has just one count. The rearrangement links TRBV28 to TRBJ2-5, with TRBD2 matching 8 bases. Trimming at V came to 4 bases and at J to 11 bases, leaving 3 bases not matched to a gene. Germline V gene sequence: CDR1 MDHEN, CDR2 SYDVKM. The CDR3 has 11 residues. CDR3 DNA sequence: TGTGCCAGCAGTTCGGGGGGGGAGCAGTACTTC. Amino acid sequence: CASSSGGEQYF. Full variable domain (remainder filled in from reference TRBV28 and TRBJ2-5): DVKVTQSSRYLVKRTGEKVFLECVQDMDHENMFWYRQDPGLGLRLIYFSYDVKMKEKGDIPEGYSVSREKKERFSLILESASTNQTSMYLCASSSGGEQYFGPGTRLLVL.

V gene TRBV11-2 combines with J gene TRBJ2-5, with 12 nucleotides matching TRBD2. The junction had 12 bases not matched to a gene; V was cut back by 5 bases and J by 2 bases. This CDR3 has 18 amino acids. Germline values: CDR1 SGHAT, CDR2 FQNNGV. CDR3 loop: CASSEWLAGGPGQETQYF. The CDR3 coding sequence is TGTGCCAGCAGCGAGTGGCTAGCGGGAGGGCCGGGACAAGAGACCCAGTACTTC.

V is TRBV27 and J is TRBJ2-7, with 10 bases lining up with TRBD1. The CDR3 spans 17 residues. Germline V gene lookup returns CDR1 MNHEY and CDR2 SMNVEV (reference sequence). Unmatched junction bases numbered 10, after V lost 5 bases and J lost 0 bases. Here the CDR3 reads CASSIRTGGQASYEQYF. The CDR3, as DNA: TGTGCCAGCAGTATAAGGACAGGGGGACAGGCCTCCTACGAGCAGTACTTC.

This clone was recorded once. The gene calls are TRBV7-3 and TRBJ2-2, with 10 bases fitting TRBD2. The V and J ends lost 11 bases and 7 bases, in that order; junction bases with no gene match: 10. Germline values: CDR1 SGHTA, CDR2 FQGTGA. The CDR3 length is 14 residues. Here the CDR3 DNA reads TGTGCCTCCGGAGCGGGAGGGCCGGTCGGGGAGCTGTTTTTT. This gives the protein CASGAGGPVGELFF.

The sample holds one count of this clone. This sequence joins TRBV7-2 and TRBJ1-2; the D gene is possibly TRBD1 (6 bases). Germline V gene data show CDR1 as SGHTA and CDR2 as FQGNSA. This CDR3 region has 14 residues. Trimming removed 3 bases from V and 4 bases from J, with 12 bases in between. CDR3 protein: CASSFRGQIYGYTF. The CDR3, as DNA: TGTGCCAGCAGCTTTCGGGGGCAAATCTATGGCTACACCTTC.

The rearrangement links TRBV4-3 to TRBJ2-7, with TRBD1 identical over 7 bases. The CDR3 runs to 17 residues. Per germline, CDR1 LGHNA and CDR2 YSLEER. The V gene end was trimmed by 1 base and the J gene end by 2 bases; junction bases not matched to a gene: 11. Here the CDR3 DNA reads TGCGCCAGCAGCCAAGCTATTCTCCGGGACAGAGCCTACGAGCAGTACTTC. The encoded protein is CASSQAILRDRAYEQYF.

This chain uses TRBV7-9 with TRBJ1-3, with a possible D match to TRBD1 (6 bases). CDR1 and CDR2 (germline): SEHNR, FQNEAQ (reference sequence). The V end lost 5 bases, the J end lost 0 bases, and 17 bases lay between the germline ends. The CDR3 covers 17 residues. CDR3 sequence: CASSDKTGRVSGNTIYF. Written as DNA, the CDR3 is TGTGCCAGCAGCGACAAGACAGGACGCGTCTCTGGAAACACCATATATTTT.

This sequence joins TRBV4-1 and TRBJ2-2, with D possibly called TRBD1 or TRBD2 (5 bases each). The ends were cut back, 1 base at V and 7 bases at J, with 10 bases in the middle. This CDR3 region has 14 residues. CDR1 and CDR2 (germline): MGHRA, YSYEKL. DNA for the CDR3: TGCGCCAGCAGCCAAGCCCGAGGGGTCGGGGAGCTGTTTTTT. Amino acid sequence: CASSQARGVGELFF.

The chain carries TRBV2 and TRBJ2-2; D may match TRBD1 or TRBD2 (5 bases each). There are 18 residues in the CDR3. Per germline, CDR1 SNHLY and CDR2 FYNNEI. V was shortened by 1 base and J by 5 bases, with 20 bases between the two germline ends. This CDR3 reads CASSEGWGRGGSTGELFF. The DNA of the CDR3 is TGTGCCAGCAGTGAAGGTTGGGGGAGAGGAGGTTCTACCGGGGAGCTGTTTTTT.